This entry lists 11 T cell receptor beta chains sequenced from one sample in a study of long-term antiretroviral therapy in people with HIV. Sequencing relied on immunoSEQ assay v3.0, run at survey level. The table came from immunoSEQ multiplex PCR; TCRdb's copy has only in-frame clones and leaves some out. Found here are about 36,000 clones, 80% of them singletons; the top ten hold under 6.5%. Material: unsorted PBMCs, obtained 3.4 years after starting antiretroviral therapy. These TCRs come from a young man with HIV.

The gene calls are TRBV9 and TRBJ1-2, with 7 positions matching TRBD1. V lost 4 bases, J lost 4 bases, and 16 bases stayed unmatched. The CDR3 is 17 residues long. Germline V gives CDR1 SGDLS, CDR2 YYNGEE. In DNA, the CDR3 is TGTGCCAGCAGCCCACCCGGAGGGGGCACAGGGGCCTATGGCTACACCTTC. This encodes CASSPPGGGTGAYGYTF.

In DNA, the CDR3 is TGTGCTAGTGCCCTTAGAAATGAGCAGTTCTTC. Translating it yields CASALRNEQFF. This rearrangement joins TRBV12-5 to TRBJ2-1; no firm D call. V lost 7 bases and J 7 bases, leaving 8 bases between the germline ends. Germline assignment: CDR1 LGHNT and CDR2 FRNRAP. The CDR3 sequence is 11 residues long.

V usage is TRBV28 and J usage is TRBJ1-2; no clear D gene. Germline CDR1 reads MDHEN; CDR2 reads SYDVKM. The CDR3 runs 15 residues. V lost 4 bases and J lost 2, with 14 bases in between. CDR3: CASSSPHGANYGYTF. The CDR3 DNA sequence: TGTGCCAGCAGTTCCCCGCACGGTGCCAACTATGGCTACACCTTC.

The genes are TRBV5-4 and TRBJ2-3; 8 positions agree with TRBD2. This CDR3 is 14 amino acids long. Germline CDR1 is SGHNT and CDR2 is YYREEE (reference sequence). V lost 0 bases to trimming and J lost 9 bases; unmatched junction nucleotides: 6. The CDR3 DNA reads as TGTGCCAGCAGCTTGGATAGCGGGGTGACAACGCAGTATTTT. Translation: CASSLDSGVTTQYF.

This clone was seen more than once but under ten times. The rearrangement joins TRBV28 to TRBJ2-1; 13 bases are a match to TRBD2. The CDR3 is 15 amino acids. CDR1 is MDHEN, CDR2 SYDVKM, per germline. J gave up 15 bases and V 4 bases, and 12 bases lay outside the gene matches. CDR3 amino acids: CASSSLLAGGPVWFF. As DNA, the CDR3 is TGTGCCAGCAGTTCCCTACTAGCGGGAGGGCCTGTATGGTTCTTC.

The rearrangement links TRBV11-3 to TRBJ2-2; D is unclear. This CDR3 has 13 amino acids. V lost 5 bases to trimming and J lost 5 bases, with 9 bases between them. Germline V gene lookup returns CDR1 SGHNT and CDR2 YENEEA. The DNA of the CDR3 is TGTGCCAGCAGCCCCGGCGAGACCGGGGAGCTGTTTTTT. This translates into CASSPGETGELFF.

The chain carries TRBV29-1 and TRBJ2-1; D remains ambiguous. Germline lookup yields CDR1 SQVTM and CDR2 ANQGSEA. V was shortened by 5 bases and J by 2 bases, with 16 bases between the two germline ends. The CDR3 runs 15 residues. For the CDR3, the DNA is TGCAGCGTTACAATCGGCGGTAGAGCCTACAATGAGCAGTTCTTC. Its translation is CSVTIGGRAYNEQFF.

This chain joins TRBV5-4 and TRBJ1-4, with D unclear. CDR1 is SGHNT and CDR2 is YYREEE in the germline V gene (reference sequence). This CDR3 has 15 residues. V was trimmed by 0 bases and J by 4 bases, leaving 10 bases between them. Here the CDR3 DNA reads TGTGCCAGCAGCTTGGCCGGATCTCTTAATGAAAAACTGTTTTTT. Protein product: CASSLAGSLNEKLFF.

The V gene is TRBV28, the J gene TRBJ2-3; 10 positions agree with TRBD2. Germline values: CDR1 MDHEN, CDR2 SYDVKM. Germline trimming cut 4 bases from V and 5 bases from J; bases unmatched to any gene: 6. The CDR3 runs 15 residues. The CDR3 DNA is TGTGCCAGCAGTTCGCTAGCGGGAGCCAGAGATACGCAGTATTTT. Translated, it gives CASSSLAGARDTQYF. The entire variable domain, with the rest obtained from reference TRBV28 and TRBJ2-3, is as follows: DVKVTQSSRYLVKRTGEKVFLECVQDMDHENMFWYRQDPGLGLRLIYFSYDVKMKEKGDIPEGYSVSREKKERFSLILESASTNQTSMYLCASSSLAGARDTQYFGPGTRLTVL.

The chain couples TRBV14 to TRBJ2-5; D unresolved. Per the germline V gene, CDR1 is SGHDN and CDR2 is FVKESK. The CDR3 covers 15 residues. V was trimmed by 2 bases and J by 2 bases, leaving 12 bases between them. The CDR3 here is CASSQILGRQETQYF. The CDR3 nucleotides read TGTGCCAGCAGCCAAATTCTAGGCCGGCAAGAGACCCAGTACTTC.

The rearrangement links TRBV6-1 to TRBJ1-2, with 7 bases that match TRBD1. V shed 5 bases and J 2 bases; nucleotides not matched to a gene: 8. CDR1 and CDR2 from the germline V gene are MNHNS and SASEGT. CDR3 size: 15 residues. The CDR3 sequence: CASSPLRDSNYGYTF. CDR3 coding DNA: TGTGCCAGCAGTCCGCTCCGGGACAGCAACTATGGCTACACCTTC.